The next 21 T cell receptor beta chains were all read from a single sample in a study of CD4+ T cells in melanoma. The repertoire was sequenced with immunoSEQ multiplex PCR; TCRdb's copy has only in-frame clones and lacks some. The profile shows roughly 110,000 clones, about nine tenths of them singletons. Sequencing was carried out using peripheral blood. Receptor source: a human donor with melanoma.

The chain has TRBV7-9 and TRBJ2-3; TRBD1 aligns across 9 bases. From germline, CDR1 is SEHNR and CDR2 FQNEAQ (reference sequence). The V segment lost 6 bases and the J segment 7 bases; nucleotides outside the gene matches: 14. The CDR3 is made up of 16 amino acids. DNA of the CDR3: TGTGCCAGCAGGGACCGGACAGGGGTTATGAGCTATACGCAGTATTTT. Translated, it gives CASRDRTGVMSYTQYF.

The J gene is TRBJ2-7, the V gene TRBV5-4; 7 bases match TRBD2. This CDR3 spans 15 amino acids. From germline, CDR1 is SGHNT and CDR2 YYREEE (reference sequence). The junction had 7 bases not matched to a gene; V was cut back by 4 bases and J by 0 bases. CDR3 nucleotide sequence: TGTGCCAGCAGCGCCGCTAGCGGAAGCTCCTACGAGCAGTACTTC. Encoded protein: CASSAASGSSYEQYF.

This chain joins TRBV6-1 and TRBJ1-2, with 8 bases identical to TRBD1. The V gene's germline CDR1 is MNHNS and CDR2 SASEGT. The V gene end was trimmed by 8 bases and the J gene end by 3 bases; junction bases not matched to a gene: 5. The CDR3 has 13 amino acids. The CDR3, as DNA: TGTGCCAGCGGAATACAGGGGGACTATGGCTACACCTTC. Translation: CASGIQGDYGYTF.

CDR3 DNA: TGCAGCGTTGCTGGGTTTGCCTACGAGCAGTACTTC. Protein sequence: CSVAGFAYEQYF. V gene TRBV29-1 combines with J gene TRBJ2-7; D not resolved. CDR1 SQVTM and CDR2 ANQGSEA come from the germline V gene. Trimming pared 4 bases from V and 2 bases from J, leaving 9 bases between. CDR3 length: 12 amino acids.

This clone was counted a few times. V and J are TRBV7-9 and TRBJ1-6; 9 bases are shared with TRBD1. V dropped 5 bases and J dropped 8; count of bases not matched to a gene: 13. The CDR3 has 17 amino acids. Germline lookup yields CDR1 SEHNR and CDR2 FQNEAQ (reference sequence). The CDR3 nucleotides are TGTGCCAGCAGCATAGGCAGGGGGACAGGGATGGATTCACCCCTCCACTTT. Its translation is CASSIGRGTGMDSPLHF.

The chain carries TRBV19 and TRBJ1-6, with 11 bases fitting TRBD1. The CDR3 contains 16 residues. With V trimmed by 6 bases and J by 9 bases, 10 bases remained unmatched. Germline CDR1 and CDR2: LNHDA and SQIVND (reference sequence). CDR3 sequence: CASRGSRTGGTSPLHF. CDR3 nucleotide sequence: TGTGCCAGTAGGGGGTCCAGGACAGGGGGCACTTCACCCCTCCACTTT.

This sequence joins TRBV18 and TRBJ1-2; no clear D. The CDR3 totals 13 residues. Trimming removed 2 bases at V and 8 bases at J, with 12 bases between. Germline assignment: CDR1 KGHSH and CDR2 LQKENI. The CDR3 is CASSPKTERGYTF. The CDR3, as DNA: TGTGCCAGCTCACCAAAAACGGAAAGAGGCTACACCTTC.

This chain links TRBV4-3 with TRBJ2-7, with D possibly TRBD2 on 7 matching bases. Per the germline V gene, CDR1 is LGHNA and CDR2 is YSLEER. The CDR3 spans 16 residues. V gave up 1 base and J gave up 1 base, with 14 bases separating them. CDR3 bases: TGCGCCAGCAGCCAAGCCCGGGGGGCTGGTTCCTACGAGCAGTACTTC. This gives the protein CASSQARGAGSYEQYF.

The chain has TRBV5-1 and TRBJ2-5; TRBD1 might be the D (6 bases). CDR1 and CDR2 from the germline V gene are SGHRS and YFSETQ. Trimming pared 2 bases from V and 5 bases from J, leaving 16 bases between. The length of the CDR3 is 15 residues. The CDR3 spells CASSLSRGGGETQYF. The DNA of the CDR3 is TGCGCCAGCAGCTTAAGCCGTGGTGGGGGCGAGACCCAGTACTTC.

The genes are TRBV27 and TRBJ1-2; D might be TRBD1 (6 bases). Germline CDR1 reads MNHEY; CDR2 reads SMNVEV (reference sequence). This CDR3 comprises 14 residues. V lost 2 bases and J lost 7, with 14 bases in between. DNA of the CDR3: TGTGCCAGCAGTTTAGTTGGGGGGGCCTTTGGCTACACCTTC. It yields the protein CASSLVGGAFGYTF.

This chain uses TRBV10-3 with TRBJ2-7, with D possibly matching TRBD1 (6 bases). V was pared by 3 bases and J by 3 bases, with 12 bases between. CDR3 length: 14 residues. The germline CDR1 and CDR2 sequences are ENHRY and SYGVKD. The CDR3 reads CAISEEGQLYEQYF. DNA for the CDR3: TGTGCCATCAGTGAAGAAGGACAGCTCTACGAGCAGTACTTC.

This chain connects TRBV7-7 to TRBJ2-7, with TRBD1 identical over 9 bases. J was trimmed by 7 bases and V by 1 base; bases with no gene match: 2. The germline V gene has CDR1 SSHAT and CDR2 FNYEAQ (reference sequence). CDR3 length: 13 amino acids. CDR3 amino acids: CASSLGQGGEQYF. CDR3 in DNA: TGTGCCAGCAGCTTAGGACAGGGGGGAGAGCAGTACTTC.

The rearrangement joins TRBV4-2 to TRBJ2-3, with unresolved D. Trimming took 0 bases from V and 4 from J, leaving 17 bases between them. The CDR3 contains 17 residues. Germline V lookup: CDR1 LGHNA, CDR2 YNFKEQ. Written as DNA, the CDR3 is TGTGCCAGCAGCCAAGATGGGGTAACCCGACTCGCAGATACGCAGTATTTT. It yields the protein CASSQDGVTRLADTQYF.

In DNA, the CDR3 is TGCAGCGTTGAAGATCCCCCGGGGAACACTGAAGCTTTCTTT. It yields the protein CSVEDPPGNTEAFF. This chain connects TRBV29-1 to TRBJ1-1; no reliable D call. Germline lookup yields CDR1 SQVTM and CDR2 ANQGSEA. The CDR3 totals 14 residues. V gave up 0 bases and J gave up 1 base, with 9 bases separating them.

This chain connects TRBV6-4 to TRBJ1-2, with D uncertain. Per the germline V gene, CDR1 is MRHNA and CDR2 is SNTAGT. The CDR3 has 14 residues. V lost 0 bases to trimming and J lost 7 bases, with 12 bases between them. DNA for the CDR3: TGTGCCAGCAGTGACTCGGCCCAGAGAAGTGGCTACACCTTC. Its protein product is CASSDSAQRSGYTF.

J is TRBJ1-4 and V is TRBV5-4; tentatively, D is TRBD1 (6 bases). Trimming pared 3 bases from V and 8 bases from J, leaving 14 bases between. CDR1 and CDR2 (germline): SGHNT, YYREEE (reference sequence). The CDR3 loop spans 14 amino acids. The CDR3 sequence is CASSWDTRSEKLFF. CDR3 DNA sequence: TGTGCCAGCAGCTGGGACACACGCAGCGAAAAACTGTTTTTT.

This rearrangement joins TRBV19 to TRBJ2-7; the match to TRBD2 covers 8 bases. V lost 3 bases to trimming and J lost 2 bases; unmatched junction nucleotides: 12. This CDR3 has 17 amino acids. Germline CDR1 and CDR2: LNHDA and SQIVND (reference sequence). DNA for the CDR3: TGTGCCAGTAGTATTGCGCCCTGGGGAGCGGGGGCCTACGAGCAGTACTTC. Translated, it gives CASSIAPWGAGAYEQYF.

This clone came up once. This CDR3 is CASSLDSHYGYTF. CDR3 sequence (DNA): TGTGCCAGCAGCTTAGACAGTCACTATGGCTACACCTTC. The chain combines TRBV7-9 with TRBJ1-2; D gene ambiguous. CDR3 length equals 13 residues. Trimming left V 1 base short and J 3 bases short, with 6 bases between. The germline V gene has CDR1 SEHNR and CDR2 FQNEAQ (reference sequence).

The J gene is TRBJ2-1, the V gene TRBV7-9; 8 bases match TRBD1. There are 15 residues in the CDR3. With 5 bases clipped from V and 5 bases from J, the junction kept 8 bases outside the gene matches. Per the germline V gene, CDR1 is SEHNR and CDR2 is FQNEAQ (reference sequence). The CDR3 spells CASSPPGTGNNEQFF. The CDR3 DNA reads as TGTGCCAGCAGCCCACCTGGGACAGGTAACAATGAGCAGTTCTTC.

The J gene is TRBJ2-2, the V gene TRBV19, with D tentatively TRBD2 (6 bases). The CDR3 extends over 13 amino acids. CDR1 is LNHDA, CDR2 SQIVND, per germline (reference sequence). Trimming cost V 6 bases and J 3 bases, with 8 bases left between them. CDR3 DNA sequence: TGTGCCAGTAGCAGGGACTACACCGGGGAGCTGTTTTTT. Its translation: CASSRDYTGELFF.

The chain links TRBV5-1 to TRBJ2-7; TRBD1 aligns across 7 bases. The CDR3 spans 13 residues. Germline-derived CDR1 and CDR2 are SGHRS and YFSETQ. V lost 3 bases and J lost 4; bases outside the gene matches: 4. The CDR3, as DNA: TGCGCCAGCAGCTACGACAGGGTATACGAGCAGTACTTC. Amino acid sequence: CASSYDRVYEQYF.